This TCR beta chain came from a study of human T cells and chemical hapten exposure. Study information: Readings were taken at 6 days from patch tests that had applied 0.01% DPC to the upper back. Alopecia areata, totalis and universalis patients, mostly female, were included.

Trimming took 1 base from V and 4 from J, leaving 10 bases between them. The germline V gene encodes CDR1 LGHDT and CDR2 YNNKEL (reference sequence). The CDR3 totals 14 residues. The time point was: patch test 2, 6 weeks after DPC sensitization. Stated treatment: therapeutic diphenylcyclopropenone sensitization with weekly scalp DPC. Each CDR3 protein is one row after TCRdb ran MiXCR on the RACE reads. Found here are about 94,000 distinct CDR3 sequences, approximately 9.3% of them singletons; the top ten hold more than 2%. This clonotype has ten or more counts. The specimen was whole blood, collected in connection with sensitization to the hapten diphenylcyclopropenone (DPC). The V and J genes are TRBV3-1 and TRBJ2-5, with D hard to call. The sequence was obtained from a woman between 40 and 55 years old with alopecia areata. Some clones in this sample may be carry-over from other donors' samples. CDR3 nucleotides: TGTGCCAGCAGCCAAGTCGGAGCCACAGAGACCCAGTACTTC. This sequence encodes CASSQVGATETQYF.